The 30 T cell receptor beta chains presented below share a single source sample, sequenced in a study of CD8 T cells in ankylosing spondylitis. TCRdb re-called the 5' RACE reads through MiXCR, storing one row per CDR3 protein. The sample has about 240,000 distinct CDR3 sequences, 8.6% seen once. Sequences were obtained from blood, either unsorted or a sorted T cell fraction (not recorded which). All receptors derive from a male donor with ankylosing spondylitis or in good health (not recorded which).

The rearrangement joins TRBV7-2 to TRBJ1-2; TRBD1 aligns across 9 bases. The CDR3 loop spans 14 amino acids. After removal of 2 bases from V and 7 bases from J, the junction contained 5 bases not matched to a gene. Germline CDR1 SGHTA, CDR2 FQGNSA. The CDR3 nucleotides are TGTGCCAGCAGCTTATCCCCGGGACAGGGTGGCTACACCTTC. Translated, it gives CASSLSPGQGGYTF. Variable domain in full (rest from reference TRBV7-2 and TRBJ1-2): GAGVSQSPSNKVTEKGKDVELRCDPISGHTALYWYRQSLGQGLEFLIYFQGNSAPDKSGLPSDRFSAERTGGSVSTLTIQRTQQEDSAVYLCASSLSPGQGGYTFGSGTRLTVV.

Ten or more counts support this clonotype. The CDR3 sequence is CSARDVVDIQYF. The CDR3 DNA follows: TGCAGTGCTAGGGATGTCGTAGACATTCAGTACTTC. This chain connects TRBV20-1 to TRBJ2-4; D not resolved. The CDR3 is 12 residues long. The germline V and J ends were trimmed by 3 bases and 8 bases, with 11 bases remaining between them. CDR1 DFQATT and CDR2 SNEGSKA come from the germline V gene (reference sequence).

Many counts were recorded for this clonotype. The V call is TRBV18, the J call TRBJ2-1; D unclear. The CDR3 runs 11 residues. The germline V gene encodes CDR1 KGHSH and CDR2 LQKENI. The V end lost 5 bases, the J end lost 5 bases, and 4 bases lay between the germline ends. CDR3 in amino acids: CASSFDNEQFF. The CDR3 DNA reads TGTGCCAGCTCATTCGACAATGAGCAGTTCTTC. Combining the CDR3 with reference TRBV18 and TRBJ2-1 gives the whole variable domain NAGVMQNPRHLVRRRGQEARLRCSPMKGHSHVYWYRQLPEEGLKFMVYLQKENIIDESGMPKERFSAEFPKEGPSILRIQQVVRGDSAAYFCASSFDNEQFFGPGTRLTVL.

This clonotype was picked up many times. The chain links TRBV12-3 or TRBV12-4 to TRBJ1-1; D is possibly TRBD1 (6 bases). Trimming removed 7 bases from V and 1 base from J, with 13 bases in between. This CDR3 is built from 14 residues. The CDR3 region is CASTPTGRNTEAFF. DNA of the CDR3: TGTGCCAGCACCCCGACAGGTCGGAACACTGAAGCTTTCTTT.

At least ten counts were recorded for this clonotype. The V call is TRBV5-1, the J call TRBJ2-7; a weak D match, TRBD1 (5 bases). The CDR3 runs to 14 residues. Germline CDR1 reads SGHRS; CDR2 reads YFSETQ. The germline V and J ends were trimmed by 2 bases and 6 bases, with 15 bases remaining between them. DNA of the CDR3: TGCGCCAGCAGCTTCTCAGGGAACTACGGCGAGCAGTACTTC. The encoded protein is CASSFSGNYGEQYF. The full variable domain, with the rest looked up from reference TRBV5-1 and TRBJ2-7, is KAGVTQTPRYLIKTRGQQVTLSCSPISGHRSVSWYQQTPGQGLQFLFEYFSETQRNKGNFPGRFSGRQFSNSRSEMNVSTLELGDSALYLCASSFSGNYGEQYFGPGTRLTVT.

This clonotype was recorded at least ten times. V usage is TRBV2 and J usage is TRBJ1-2; 7 bases match TRBD1. This CDR3 is built from 14 residues. From germline, CDR1 is SNHLY and CDR2 FYNNEI. V trimming: 6 bases; J trimming: 0 bases; junction bases outside the gene matches: 4. This chain's CDR3 is CASRVGTANYGYTF. The CDR3 DNA follows: TGTGCCAGCAGGGTAGGGACAGCTAACTATGGCTACACCTTC.

This clonotype was seen at least ten times. The chain combines TRBV5-6 with TRBJ2-7; D gene uncertain. Germline loops: CDR1 SGHDT, CDR2 YYEEEE. CDR3 size: 14 residues. V was shortened by 5 bases and J by 1 base, with 13 bases between the two germline ends. CDR3 loop: CASRGTKESYEQYF. CDR3 DNA sequence: TGTGCCAGCAGGGGAACTAAGGAATCCTACGAGCAGTACTTC. The entire variable domain, with the rest obtained from reference TRBV5-6 and TRBJ2-7, is as follows: DAGVTQSPTHLIKTRGQQVTLRCSPKSGHDTVSWYQQALGQGPQFIFQYYEEEERQRGNFPDRFSGHQFPNYSSELNVNALLLGDSALYLCASRGTKESYEQYFGPGTRLTVT.

This clonotype was seen ten or more times. The junction does not match germline at one end; this may be a read error. V gene TRBV5-1 combines with J gene TRBJ2-3, with a weak D call TRBD2 (6 bases). This CDR3 comprises 14 residues. Germline assignment: CDR1 SGHRS and CDR2 YFSETQ. CDR3 loop: CASSLEGVPDTQYF. CDR3 in DNA: TGCGCCAGCAGTTTGGAGGGTGTACCAGATACGCAGTATTTT. The whole variable domain, filled in from reference TRBV5-1 and TRBJ2-3, reads KAGVTQTPRYLIKTRGQQVTLSCSPISGHRSVSWYQQTPGQGLQFLFEYFSETQRNKGNFPGRFSGRQFSNSRSEMNVSTLELGDSALYLCASSLEGVPDTQYFGPGTRLTVL.

This clonotype showed up many times. V gene TRBV5-1 combines with J gene TRBJ2-5; no clear D gene. Trimming removed 0 bases at V and 3 bases at J, with 9 bases between. This CDR3 spans 14 amino acids. Germline V lookup: CDR1 SGHRS, CDR2 YFSETQ. CDR3 amino acids: CASSLAKLKETQYF. The CDR3 region has the DNA TGCGCCAGCAGCTTGGCCAAATTAAAAGAGACCCAGTACTTC.

This clonotype was seen repeatedly, ten times or more. V gene TRBV7-2 combines with J gene TRBJ2-1; 9 nucleotides line up with TRBD2. Germline V gene sequence: CDR1 SGHTA, CDR2 FQGNSA. The CDR3 loop spans 15 amino acids. With 5 bases clipped from V and 3 bases from J, the junction kept 5 bases outside the gene matches. CDR3 in amino acids: CASSTGTSYYNEQFF. CDR3 nucleotides: TGTGCCAGCAGCACCGGGACTAGCTACTACAATGAGCAGTTCTTC.

This clonotype has ten or more counts. This chain uses TRBV24-1 with TRBJ2-1; 10 bases align to TRBD1. The J segment lost 7 bases and the V segment lost 4 bases, leaving 9 bases of the junction unmatched. CDR1 and CDR2 (germline): KGHDR, SFDVKD. This CDR3 has 16 residues. The CDR3 reads CATSDAGQGGGNEQFF. CDR3 sequence (DNA): TGTGCCACCAGTGACGCCGGACAGGGGGGGGGTAATGAGCAGTTCTTC.

This clonotype was detected many times. The V and J genes are TRBV20-1 and TRBJ2-5; 11 bases line up with TRBD2. The CDR3 totals 15 residues. From germline, CDR1 is DFQATT and CDR2 SNEGSKA (reference sequence). The J segment lost 5 bases and the V segment lost 6 bases, leaving 11 bases of the junction unmatched. The CDR3 nucleotides are TGCAGTGCCTTCGGGGCTAGCGGGGGGTTCGAGACCCAGTACTTC. Translating it yields CSAFGASGGFETQYF.

This clonotype has a count of ten or more. In DNA form, the CDR3 reads TGTGCCAGCAGCTTGGACTACCTCGTGAAAGAGCAGTACTTC. It codes for CASSLDYLVKEQYF. V is TRBV7-2 and J is TRBJ2-7; D perhaps matches TRBD2 (6 bases). Between the trimmed V and J ends, which lost 3 bases and 7 bases, there was a span of 16 bases. Germline V gene data show CDR1 as SGHTA and CDR2 as FQGNSA. The length of the CDR3 is 14 residues.

In its sample, this clonotype was seen many times. The CDR3 loop reads CASTTIRSGSWSPLHF. CDR3 nucleotide sequence: TGTGCCAGCACCACCATACGTTCGGGGTCGTGGTCACCCCTCCACTTT. This chain connects TRBV6-1 to TRBJ1-6, with D uncertain. This CDR3 region has 16 residues. Germline V lookup: CDR1 MNHNS, CDR2 SASEGT. V was shortened by 7 bases and J by 10 bases, with 23 bases between the two germline ends.

This clonotype was observed at least ten times. The rearrangement links TRBV19 to TRBJ1-5, with no clear D. The CDR3 has 14 amino acids. Germline V lookup: CDR1 LNHDA, CDR2 SQIVND (reference sequence). Trimming removed 5 bases at V and 1 base at J, with 9 bases between. In DNA form, the CDR3 reads TGTGCCAGTAGTCGAGGCGGAAGCAATCAGCCCCAGCATTTT. Its protein is CASSRGGSNQPQHF.

In the case of this clonotype: A much larger clone differs from this one at a single base, so this may be a read error. The gene calls are TRBV5-1 and TRBJ1-2; D is perhaps TRBD1 (5 bases). CDR3 length: 14 amino acids. Trimming took off 5 bases at V and 8 bases at J, with 19 bases between the two ends. The germline gives CDR1 SGHRS, CDR2 YFSETQ. In nucleotides, the CDR3 is TGCGCCAGCAGGTCTTCGGCAGGGCGGAGGGGCTACACCTTC. Translation gives CASRSSAGRRGYTF.

The chain links TRBV7-2 to TRBJ1-4; TRBD1 matches 7 bases. Trimming cost V 4 bases and J 7 bases; bases outside gene matches: 6. The germline V gene encodes CDR1 SGHTA and CDR2 FQGNSA. The CDR3 runs to 14 residues. The CDR3 sequence: CASSSRDSLEKLFF. In DNA form, the CDR3 reads TGTGCCAGCAGCTCTCGGGACAGTCTTGAAAAACTGTTTTTT.

This clonotype occurred many times. The rearrangement joins TRBV30 to TRBJ1-1; D remains unclear. Germline V gene data show CDR1 as GTSNPN and CDR2 as SVGIG (reference sequence). CDR3 length: 13 residues. V was cut by 2 bases and J by 1 base, with 8 bases left in between. CDR3 coding DNA: TGTGCCTGGAGTAAATACAAGAACACTGAAGCTTTCTTT. Protein: CAWSKYKNTEAFF.

This sequence joins TRBV5-1 and TRBJ2-3; 8 nucleotides line up with TRBD1. The V gene end was trimmed by 1 base and the J gene end by 3 bases; junction bases not matched to a gene: 4. The CDR3 runs 15 residues. Germline V lookup: CDR1 SGHRS, CDR2 YFSETQ. CDR3 DNA: TGCGCCAGCAGCTTGCGGCAGGGGGCTACAGATACGCAGTATTTT. This translates into CASSLRQGATDTQYF.

The J gene is TRBJ2-1, the V gene TRBV4-3; 8 bases map to TRBD1. Germline loops: CDR1 LGHNA, CDR2 YSLEER. V lost 2 bases, J lost 8 bases, and 5 bases stayed unmatched. The CDR3 has 14 amino acids. CDR3 in DNA: TGCGCCAGCAGCCAATTCGGACAGGGCTATGAGCAGTTCTTC. Amino acid sequence: CASSQFGQGYEQFF.

This clonotype has a handful of counts. The chain joins TRBV24-1 to TRBJ1-6; D is perhaps TRBD1 (5 bases). Between the trimmed V and J ends, which lost 5 bases and 10 bases, there was a span of 17 bases. The CDR3 is 15 amino acids. Germline values: CDR1 KGHDR, CDR2 SFDVKD. CDR3 in DNA: TGTGCCACCAGTGCCCTGGCCGGGGCGCGGTCACCCCTCCACTTT. Translating it yields CATSALAGARSPLHF.

The CDR3, as DNA: TGTGCCAGCAGTTGGATACCGGGGCTCCAAGAGACCCAGTACTTC. This encodes CASSWIPGLQETQYF. This chain joins TRBV12-3 or TRBV12-4 and TRBJ2-5, with D perhaps matching TRBD1 or TRBD2 (5 bases each). V was pared by 4 bases and J by 1 base, with 13 bases between. The CDR3 loop spans 15 amino acids.

The sample holds many counts of this clonotype. The chain links TRBV20-1 to TRBJ2-4; D may be TRBD1 (6 bases). The CDR3 totals 17 residues. V lost 5 bases, J lost 2 bases, and 22 bases lay in between. Germline V gene sequence: CDR1 DFQATT, CDR2 SNEGSKA (reference sequence). The CDR3 coding sequence is TGCAGTGCTGGACCCCTTAGACAGGAGCCAACCAAAAACATTCAGTACTTC. Its translation is CSAGPLRQEPTKNIQYF.

This clonotype was seen ten or more times. This chain uses TRBV5-5 with TRBJ1-4; D not resolved. Germline V CDR1 and CDR2: SGHKS, YYEKEE (reference sequence). The CDR3 length is 14 residues. Trimming cost V 0 bases and J 0 bases, with 3 bases left between them. The chain's CDR3 is CASSLGTTNEKLFF. The DNA for the CDR3 is TGTGCCAGCAGCTTGGGAACAACTAATGAAAAACTGTTTTTT. The full variable domain, its missing parts supplied by reference TRBV5-5 and TRBJ1-4, is DAGVTQSPTHLIKTRGQQVTLRCSPISGHKSVSWYQQVLGQGPQFIFQYYEKEERGRGNFPDRFSARQFPNYSSELNVNALLLGDSALYLCASSLGTTNEKLFFGSGTQLSVL.

This clonotype appeared many times. The rearrangement uses TRBV4-2 and TRBJ2-7; D is tentatively TRBD1 or TRBD2 (5 bases each). Germline-derived CDR1 and CDR2 are LGHNA and YNFKEQ. The CDR3 spans 15 residues. V was pared by 8 bases and J by 3 bases, with 20 bases between. The CDR3 region has the DNA TGTGCCAGCTCTGGGGGAACAGGAGAAAGCTACGAGCAGTACTTC. Its translation is CASSGGTGESYEQYF.

A few counts support this clonotype. This chain connects TRBV5-1 to TRBJ2-7; 10 bases agree with TRBD1. With 4 bases clipped from V and 1 base from J, the junction kept 5 bases outside the gene matches. The germline V gene has CDR1 SGHRS and CDR2 YFSETQ. The CDR3 extends over 15 amino acids. The CDR3 sequence is CASSPRTGGSYEQYF. CDR3 nucleotides: TGCGCCAGCAGCCCCCGGACAGGGGGATCCTACGAGCAGTACTTC.

The table lists this clonotype with many counts. This chain links TRBV4-1 with TRBJ2-7; D call uncertain. The CDR3 runs 18 residues. Germline assignment: CDR1 MGHRA and CDR2 YSYEKL. V was cut by 1 base and J by 0 bases, with 19 bases left in between. CDR3 in amino acids: CASSQVQLHGRLSYEQYF. As DNA, the CDR3 is TGCGCCAGCAGCCAAGTCCAACTCCACGGACGGCTCTCCTACGAGCAGTACTTC.

In this sample, this clonotype turned up many times. The chain links TRBV4-1 to TRBJ1-1; D unresolved. Per the germline V gene, CDR1 is MGHRA and CDR2 is YSYEKL. The length of the CDR3 is 15 residues. Trimming took 5 bases from V and 5 from J, leaving 18 bases between them. Here the CDR3 reads CASSSGFEWGTEAFF. The CDR3 DNA follows: TGCGCCAGCAGCTCCGGATTCGAGTGGGGAACTGAAGCTTTCTTT.

This clonotype was found many times. The chain employs TRBV11-2 and TRBJ2-7; TRBD2 aligns across 11 bases. V dropped 5 bases and J dropped 2; count of bases not matched to a gene: 8. From germline, CDR1 is SGHAT and CDR2 FQNNGV. The CDR3 is 16 residues long. The CDR3: CASSTQASGGTYEQYF. The CDR3 bases are TGTGCCAGCAGCACCCAAGCTAGCGGGGGGACCTACGAGCAGTACTTC.

In this sample, this clonotype turned up many times. The genes are TRBV7-9 and TRBJ1-2; D is perhaps TRBD1 (6 bases). There are 14 residues in the CDR3. Trimming took 5 bases from V and 3 from J, leaving 13 bases between them. The germline V gene encodes CDR1 SEHNR and CDR2 FQNEAQ (reference sequence). This chain's CDR3 is CASSIGGGYYGYTF. CDR3 DNA: TGTGCCAGCAGCATCGGTGGGGGCTACTATGGCTACACCTTC.